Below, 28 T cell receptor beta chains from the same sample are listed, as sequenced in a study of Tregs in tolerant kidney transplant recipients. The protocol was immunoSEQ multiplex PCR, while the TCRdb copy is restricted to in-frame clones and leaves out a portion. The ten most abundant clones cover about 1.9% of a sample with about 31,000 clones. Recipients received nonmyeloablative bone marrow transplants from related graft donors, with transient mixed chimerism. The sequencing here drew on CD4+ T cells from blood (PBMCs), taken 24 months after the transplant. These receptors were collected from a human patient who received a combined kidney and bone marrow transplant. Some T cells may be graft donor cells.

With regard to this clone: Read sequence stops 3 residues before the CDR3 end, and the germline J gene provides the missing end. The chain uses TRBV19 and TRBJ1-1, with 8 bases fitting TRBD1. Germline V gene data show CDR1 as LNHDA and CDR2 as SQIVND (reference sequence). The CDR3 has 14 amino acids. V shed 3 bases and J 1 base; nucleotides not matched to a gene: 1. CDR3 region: CASSIGQGNTEAFF. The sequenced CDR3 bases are TGTGCCAGTAGTATTGGACAGGGGAACACTGAA.

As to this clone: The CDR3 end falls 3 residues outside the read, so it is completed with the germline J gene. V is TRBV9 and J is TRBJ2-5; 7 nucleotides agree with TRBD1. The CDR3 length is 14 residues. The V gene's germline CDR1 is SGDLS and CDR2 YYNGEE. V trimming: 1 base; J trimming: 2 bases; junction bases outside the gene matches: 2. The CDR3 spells CASSVNRGQETQYF. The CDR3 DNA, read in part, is TGTGCCAGCAGCGTAAACAGGGGTCAAGAGACC.

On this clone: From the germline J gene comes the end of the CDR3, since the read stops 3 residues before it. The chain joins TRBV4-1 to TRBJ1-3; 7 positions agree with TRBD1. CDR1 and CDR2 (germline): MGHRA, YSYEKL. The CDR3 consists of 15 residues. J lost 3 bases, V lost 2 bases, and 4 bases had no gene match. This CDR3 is CASSQPTGVGNTIYF. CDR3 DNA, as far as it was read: TGCGCCAGCAGCCAACCCACAGGGGTTGGAAACACC.

The CDR3 sequence: CASKNLWRDTGELFF. The CDR3 bases that were read are TGCGCCAGCAAAAACTTGTGGCGGGACACCGGGGAG. This chain uses TRBV5-1 with TRBJ2-2; D is perhaps TRBD2 (5 bases). Sequencing ends 3 residues short of the CDR3 end; the germline J gene provides the rest. Germline assignment: CDR1 SGHRS and CDR2 YFSETQ. CDR3 length equals 15 residues. V was cut by 6 bases and J by 3 bases, with 15 bases left in between.

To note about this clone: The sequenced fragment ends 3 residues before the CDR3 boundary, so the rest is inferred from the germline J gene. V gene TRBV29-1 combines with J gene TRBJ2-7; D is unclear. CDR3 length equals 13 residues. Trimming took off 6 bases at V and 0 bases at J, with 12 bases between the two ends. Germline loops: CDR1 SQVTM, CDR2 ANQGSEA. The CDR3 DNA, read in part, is TGCAGCGTCAGCGCCAGCAGCTCCTACGAG. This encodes CSVSASSSYE. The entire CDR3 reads CSVSASSSYEQYF.

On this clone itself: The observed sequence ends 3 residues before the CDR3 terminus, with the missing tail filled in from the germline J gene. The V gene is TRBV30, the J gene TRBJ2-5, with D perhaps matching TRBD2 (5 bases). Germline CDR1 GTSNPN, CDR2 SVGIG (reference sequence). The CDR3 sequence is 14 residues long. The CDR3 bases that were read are TGTGCATCGGCGGAGGACTTTTTCCAAGAGACC. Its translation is CASAEDFFQET. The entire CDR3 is CASAEDFFQETQYF.

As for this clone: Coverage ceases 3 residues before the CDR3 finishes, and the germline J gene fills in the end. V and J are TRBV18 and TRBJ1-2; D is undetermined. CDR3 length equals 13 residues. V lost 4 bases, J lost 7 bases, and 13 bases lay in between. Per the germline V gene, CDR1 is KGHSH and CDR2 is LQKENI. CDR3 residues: CASSRLAAPGYTF. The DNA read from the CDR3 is TGTGCCAGCTCACGTCTAGCCGCGCCTGGC.

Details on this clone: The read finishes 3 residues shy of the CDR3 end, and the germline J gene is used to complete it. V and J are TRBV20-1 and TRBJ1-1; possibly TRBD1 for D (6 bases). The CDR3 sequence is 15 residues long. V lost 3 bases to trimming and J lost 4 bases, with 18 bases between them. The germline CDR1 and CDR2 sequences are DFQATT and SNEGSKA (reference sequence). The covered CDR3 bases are TGCAGTGCTAGTACGGTGGGAACAGGGCCCACTGAA. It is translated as CSASTVGTGPTE. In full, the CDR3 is CSASTVGTGPTEAFF.

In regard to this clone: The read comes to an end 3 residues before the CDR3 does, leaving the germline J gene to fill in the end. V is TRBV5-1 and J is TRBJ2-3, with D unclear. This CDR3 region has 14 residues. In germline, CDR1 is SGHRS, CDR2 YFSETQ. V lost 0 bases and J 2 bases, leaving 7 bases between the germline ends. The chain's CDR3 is CASSLVTITDTQYF. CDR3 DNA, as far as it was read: TGCGCCAGCAGCTTGGTTACTATCACAGATACG.

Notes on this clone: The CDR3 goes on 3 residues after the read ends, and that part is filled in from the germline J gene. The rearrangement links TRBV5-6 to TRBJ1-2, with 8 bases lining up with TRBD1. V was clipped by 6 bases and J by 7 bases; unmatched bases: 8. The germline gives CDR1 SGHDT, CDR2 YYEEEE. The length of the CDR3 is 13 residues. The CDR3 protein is CASNIRGPGGYTF. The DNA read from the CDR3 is TGTGCCAGCAATATCAGGGGGCCAGGTGGC.

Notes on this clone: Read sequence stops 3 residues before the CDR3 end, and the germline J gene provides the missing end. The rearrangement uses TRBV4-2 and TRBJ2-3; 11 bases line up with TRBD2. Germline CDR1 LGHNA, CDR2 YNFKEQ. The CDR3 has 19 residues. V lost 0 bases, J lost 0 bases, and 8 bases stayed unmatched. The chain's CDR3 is CASSQDPSGRHISTDTQYF. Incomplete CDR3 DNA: TGTGCCAGCAGCCAAGATCCTAGCGGGAGGCACATTAGCACAGATACG.

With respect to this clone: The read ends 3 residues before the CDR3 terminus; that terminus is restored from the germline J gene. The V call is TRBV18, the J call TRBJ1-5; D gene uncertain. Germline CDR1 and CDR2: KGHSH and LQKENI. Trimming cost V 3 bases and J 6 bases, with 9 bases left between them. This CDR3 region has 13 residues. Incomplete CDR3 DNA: TGTGCCAGCTCACCGGCTGTAGCTCAGCCC. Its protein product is CASSPAVAQP. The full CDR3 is CASSPAVAQPQHF.

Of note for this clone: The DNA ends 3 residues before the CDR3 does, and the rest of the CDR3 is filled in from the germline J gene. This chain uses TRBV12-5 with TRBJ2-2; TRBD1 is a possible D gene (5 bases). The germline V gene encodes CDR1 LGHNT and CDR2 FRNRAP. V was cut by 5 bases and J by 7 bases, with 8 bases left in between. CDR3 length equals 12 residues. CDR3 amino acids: CASGHTGGELFF. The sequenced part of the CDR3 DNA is TGTGCTAGTGGTCATACAGGCGGGGAG.

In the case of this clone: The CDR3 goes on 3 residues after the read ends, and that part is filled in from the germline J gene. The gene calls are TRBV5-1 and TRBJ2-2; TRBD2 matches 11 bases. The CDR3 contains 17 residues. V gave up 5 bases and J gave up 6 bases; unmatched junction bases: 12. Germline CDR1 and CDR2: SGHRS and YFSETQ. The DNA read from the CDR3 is TGCGCCAGCAGGATAACTAGCGGGAGCGATGTTTCCGGGGAG. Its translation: CASRITSGSDVSGE. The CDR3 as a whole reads CASRITSGSDVSGELFF.

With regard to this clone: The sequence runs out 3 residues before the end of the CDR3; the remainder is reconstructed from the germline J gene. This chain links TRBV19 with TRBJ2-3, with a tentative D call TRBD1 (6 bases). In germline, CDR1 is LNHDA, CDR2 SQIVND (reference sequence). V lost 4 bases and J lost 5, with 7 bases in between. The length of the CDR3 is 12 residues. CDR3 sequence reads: CASSTRGDTQYF. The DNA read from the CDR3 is TGTGCCAGTAGTACCAGGGGAGATACG.

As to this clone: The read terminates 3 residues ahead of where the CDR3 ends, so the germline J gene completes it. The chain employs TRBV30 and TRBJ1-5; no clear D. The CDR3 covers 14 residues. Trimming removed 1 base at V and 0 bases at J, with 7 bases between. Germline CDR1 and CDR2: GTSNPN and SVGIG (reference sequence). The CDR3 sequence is CAWSETFSNQPQHF. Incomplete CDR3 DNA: TGTGCCTGGAGTGAGACATTTAGCAATCAGCCC.

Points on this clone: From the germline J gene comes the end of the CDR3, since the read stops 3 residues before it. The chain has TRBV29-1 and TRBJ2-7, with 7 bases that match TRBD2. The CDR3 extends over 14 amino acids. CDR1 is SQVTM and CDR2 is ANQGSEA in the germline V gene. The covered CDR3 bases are TGCACCCTCTTCTGGGGGGAGGGCTCGTACGAG. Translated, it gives CTLFWGEGSYE. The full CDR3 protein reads CTLFWGEGSYEQYF.

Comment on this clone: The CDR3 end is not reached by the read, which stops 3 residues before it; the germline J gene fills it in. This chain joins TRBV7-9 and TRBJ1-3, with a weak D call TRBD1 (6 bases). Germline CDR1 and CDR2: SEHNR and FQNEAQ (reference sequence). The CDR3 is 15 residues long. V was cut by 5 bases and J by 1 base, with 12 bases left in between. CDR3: CASSEQGLSGNTIYF. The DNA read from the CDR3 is TGTGCCAGCAGCGAACAGGGATTATCTGGAAACACC.

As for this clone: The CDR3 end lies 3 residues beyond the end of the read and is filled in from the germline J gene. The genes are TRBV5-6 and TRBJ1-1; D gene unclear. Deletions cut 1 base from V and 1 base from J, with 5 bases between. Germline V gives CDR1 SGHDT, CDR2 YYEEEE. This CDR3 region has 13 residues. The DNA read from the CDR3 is TGTGCCAGCAGCTTGTTACAGAACACTGAA. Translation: CASSLLQNTE. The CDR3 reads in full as CASSLLQNTEAFF.

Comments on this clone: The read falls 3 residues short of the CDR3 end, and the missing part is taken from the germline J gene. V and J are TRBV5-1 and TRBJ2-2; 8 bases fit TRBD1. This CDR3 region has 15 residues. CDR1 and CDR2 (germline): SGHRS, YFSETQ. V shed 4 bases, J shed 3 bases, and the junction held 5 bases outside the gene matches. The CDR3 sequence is CASSAQGADTGELFF. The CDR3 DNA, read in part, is TGCGCCAGCAGCGCTCAGGGGGCCGACACCGGGGAG.

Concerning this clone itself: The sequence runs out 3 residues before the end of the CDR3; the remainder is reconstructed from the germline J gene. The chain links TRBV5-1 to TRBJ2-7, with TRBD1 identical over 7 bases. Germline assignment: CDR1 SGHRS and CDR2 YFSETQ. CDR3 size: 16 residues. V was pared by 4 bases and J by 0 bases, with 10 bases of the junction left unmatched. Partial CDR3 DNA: TGCGCCAGCAGCCCACGAACAGGGGAGAGCTCCTACGAG. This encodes CASSPRTGESSYE. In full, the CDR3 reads CASSPRTGESSYEQYF.

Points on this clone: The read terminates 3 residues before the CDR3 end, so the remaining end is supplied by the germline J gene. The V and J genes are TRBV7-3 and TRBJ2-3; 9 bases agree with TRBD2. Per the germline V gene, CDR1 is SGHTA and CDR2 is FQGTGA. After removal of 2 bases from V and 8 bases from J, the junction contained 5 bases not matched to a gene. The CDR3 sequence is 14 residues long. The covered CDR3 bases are TGTGCCAGCAGCTTAGCGGGAGGGCCGGCTACG. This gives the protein CASSLAGGPAT. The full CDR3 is CASSLAGGPATQYF.

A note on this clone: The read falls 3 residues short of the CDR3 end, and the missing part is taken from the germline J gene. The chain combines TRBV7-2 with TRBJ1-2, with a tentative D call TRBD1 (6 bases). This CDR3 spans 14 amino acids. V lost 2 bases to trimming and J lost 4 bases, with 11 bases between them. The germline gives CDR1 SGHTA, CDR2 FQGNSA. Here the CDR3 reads CASSLSHRAYGYTF. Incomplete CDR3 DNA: TGTGCCAGCAGCTTATCCCACAGGGCCTATGGC. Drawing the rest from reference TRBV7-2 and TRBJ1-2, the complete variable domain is GAGVSQSPSNKVTEKGKDVELRCDPISGHTALYWYRQSLGQGLEFLIYFQGNSAPDKSGLPSDRFSAERTGGSVSTLTIQRTQQEDSAVYLCASSLSHRAYGYTFGSGTRLTVV.

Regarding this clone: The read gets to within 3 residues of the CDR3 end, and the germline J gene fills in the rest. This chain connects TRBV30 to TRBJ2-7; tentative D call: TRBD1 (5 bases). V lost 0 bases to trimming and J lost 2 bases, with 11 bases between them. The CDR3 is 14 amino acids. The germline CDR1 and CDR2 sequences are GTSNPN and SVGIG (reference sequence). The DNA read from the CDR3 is TGTGCCTGGAGTGTAAAACGGACAACCTACGAG. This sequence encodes CAWSVKRTTYE. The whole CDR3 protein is CAWSVKRTTYEQYF.

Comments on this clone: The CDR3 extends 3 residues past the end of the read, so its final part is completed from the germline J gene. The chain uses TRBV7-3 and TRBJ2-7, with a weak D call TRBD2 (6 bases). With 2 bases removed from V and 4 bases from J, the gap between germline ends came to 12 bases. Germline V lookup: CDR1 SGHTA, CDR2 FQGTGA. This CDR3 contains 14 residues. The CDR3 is CASSLQGLPYEQYF. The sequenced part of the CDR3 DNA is TGTGCCAGCAGCTTACAGGGACTTCCTTACGAG. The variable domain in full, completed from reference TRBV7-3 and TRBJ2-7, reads GAGVSQTPSNKVTEKGKYVELRCDPISGHTALYWYRQSLGQGPEFLIYFQGTGAADDSGLPNDRFFAVRPEGSVSTLKIQRTERGDSAVYLCASSLQGLPYEQYFGPGTRLTVT.

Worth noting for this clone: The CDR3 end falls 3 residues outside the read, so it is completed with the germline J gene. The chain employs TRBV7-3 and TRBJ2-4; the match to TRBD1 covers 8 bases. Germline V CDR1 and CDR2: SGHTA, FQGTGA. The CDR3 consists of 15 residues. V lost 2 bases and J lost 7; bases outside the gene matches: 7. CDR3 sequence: CASSLQGAPGNIQYF. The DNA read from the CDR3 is TGTGCCAGCAGCTTACAGGGGGCCCCGGGGAACATT.

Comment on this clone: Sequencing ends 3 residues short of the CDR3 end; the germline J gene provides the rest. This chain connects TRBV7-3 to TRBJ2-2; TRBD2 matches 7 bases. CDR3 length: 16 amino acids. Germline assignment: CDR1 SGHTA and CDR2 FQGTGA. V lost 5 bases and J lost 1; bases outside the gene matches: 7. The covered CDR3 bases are TGTGCCAGCAGCCGCTCACTAGCGCAGAACACCGGGGAG. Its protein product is CASSRSLAQNTGE. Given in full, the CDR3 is CASSRSLAQNTGELFF.

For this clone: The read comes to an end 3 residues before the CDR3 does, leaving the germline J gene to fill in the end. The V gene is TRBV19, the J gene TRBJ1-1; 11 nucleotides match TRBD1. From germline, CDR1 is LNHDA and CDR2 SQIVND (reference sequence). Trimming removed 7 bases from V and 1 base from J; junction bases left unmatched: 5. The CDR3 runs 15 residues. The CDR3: CASTGQGAPNTEAFF. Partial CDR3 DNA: TGTGCCAGTACCGGACAGGGGGCGCCGAACACTGAA.